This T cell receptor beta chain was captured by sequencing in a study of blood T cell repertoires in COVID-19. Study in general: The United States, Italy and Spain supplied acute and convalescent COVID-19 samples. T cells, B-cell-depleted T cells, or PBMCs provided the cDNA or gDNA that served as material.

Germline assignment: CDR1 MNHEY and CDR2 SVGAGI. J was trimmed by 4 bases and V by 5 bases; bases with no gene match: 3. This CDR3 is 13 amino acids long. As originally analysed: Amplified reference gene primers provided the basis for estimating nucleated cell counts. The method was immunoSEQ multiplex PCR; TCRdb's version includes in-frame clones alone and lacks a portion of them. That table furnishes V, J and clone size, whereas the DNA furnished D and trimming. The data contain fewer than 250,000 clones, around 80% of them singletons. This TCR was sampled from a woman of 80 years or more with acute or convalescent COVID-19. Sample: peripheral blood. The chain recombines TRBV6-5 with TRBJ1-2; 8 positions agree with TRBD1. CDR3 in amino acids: CASSNRGIYGYTF. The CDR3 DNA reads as TGTGCCAGCAGTAACAGGGGGATCTATGGCTACACCTTC.